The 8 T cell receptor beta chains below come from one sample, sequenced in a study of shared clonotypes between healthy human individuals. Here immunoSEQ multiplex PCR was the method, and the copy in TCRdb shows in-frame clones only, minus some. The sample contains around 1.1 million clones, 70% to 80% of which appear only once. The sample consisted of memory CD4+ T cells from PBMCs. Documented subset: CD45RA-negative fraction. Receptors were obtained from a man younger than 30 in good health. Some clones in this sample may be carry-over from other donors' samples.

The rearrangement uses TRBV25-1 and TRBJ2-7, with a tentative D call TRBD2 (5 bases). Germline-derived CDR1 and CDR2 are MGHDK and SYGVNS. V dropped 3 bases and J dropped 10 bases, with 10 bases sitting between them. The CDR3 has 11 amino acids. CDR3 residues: CASSDGRTQYF. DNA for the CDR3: TGTGCCAGCAGTGATGGGCGGACTCAGTACTTC.

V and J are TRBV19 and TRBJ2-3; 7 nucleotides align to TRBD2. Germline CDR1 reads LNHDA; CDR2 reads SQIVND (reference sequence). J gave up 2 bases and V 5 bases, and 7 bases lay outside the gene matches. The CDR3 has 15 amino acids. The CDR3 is CASSRQGGPTDTQYF. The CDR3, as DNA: TGTGCCAGTAGTCGGCAGGGAGGGCCCACAGATACGCAGTATTTT. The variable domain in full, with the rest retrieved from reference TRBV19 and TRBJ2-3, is DGGITQSPKYLFRKEGQNVTLSCEQNLNHDAMYWYRQDPGQGLRLIYYSQIVNDFQKGDIAEGYSVSREKKESFPLTVTSAQKNPTAFYLCASSRQGGPTDTQYFGPGTRLTVL.

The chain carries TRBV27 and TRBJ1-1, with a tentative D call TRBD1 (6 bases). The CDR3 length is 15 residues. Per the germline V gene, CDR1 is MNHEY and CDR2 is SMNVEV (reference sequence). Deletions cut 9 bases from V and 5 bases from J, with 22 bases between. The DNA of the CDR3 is TGTGCCAGTGTGTACTTAGGGGGGGCGAAGACTGAAGCTTTCTTT. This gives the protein CASVYLGGAKTEAFF.

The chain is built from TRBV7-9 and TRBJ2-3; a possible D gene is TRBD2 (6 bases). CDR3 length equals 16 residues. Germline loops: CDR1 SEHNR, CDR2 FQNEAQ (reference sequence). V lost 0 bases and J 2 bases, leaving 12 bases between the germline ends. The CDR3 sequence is CASSLALGGFTDTQYF. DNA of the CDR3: TGTGCCAGCAGCTTAGCGCTGGGGGGATTCACAGATACGCAGTATTTT.

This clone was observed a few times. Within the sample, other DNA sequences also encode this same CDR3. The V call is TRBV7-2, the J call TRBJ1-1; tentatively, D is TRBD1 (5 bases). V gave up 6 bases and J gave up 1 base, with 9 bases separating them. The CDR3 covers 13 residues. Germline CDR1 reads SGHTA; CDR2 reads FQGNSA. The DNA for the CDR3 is TGTGCCAGCAGGTCTCAGGGGAACACTGAAGCTTTCTTT. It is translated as CASRSQGNTEAFF.

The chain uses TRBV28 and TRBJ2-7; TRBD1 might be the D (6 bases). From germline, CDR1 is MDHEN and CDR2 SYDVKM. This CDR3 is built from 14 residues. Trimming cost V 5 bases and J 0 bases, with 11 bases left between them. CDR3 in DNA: TGTGCCAGCAGTGGGGACAATTACTCCTACGAGCAGTACTTC. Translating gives CASSGDNYSYEQYF.

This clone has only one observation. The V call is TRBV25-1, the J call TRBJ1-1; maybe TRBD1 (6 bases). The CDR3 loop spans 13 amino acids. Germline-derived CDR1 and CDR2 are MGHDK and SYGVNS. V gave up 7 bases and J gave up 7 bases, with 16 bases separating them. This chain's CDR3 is CASKSGGPYEAFF. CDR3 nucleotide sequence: TGTGCCAGCAAGTCGGGGGGCCCATATGAAGCTTTCTTT.

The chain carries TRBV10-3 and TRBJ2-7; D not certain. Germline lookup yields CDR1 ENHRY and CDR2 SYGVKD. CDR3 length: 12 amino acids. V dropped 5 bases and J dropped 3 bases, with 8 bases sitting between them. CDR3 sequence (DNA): TGTGCCATCAGTTATAAGGGCTACGAGCAGTACTTC. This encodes CAISYKGYEQYF.